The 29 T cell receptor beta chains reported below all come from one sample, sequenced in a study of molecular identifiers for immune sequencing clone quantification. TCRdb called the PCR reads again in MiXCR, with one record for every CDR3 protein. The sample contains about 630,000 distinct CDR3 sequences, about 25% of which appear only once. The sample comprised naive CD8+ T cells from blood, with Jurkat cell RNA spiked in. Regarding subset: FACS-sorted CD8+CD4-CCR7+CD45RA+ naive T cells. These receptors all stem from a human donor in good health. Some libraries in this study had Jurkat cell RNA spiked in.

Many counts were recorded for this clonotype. The CDR3, as DNA: TGCGCCAGCAGCTTTGAGCTTAAAACTAGCGGGGGATCCTACAATGAGCAGTTCTTC. It translates to CASSFELKTSGGSYNEQFF. This chain joins TRBV5-1 and TRBJ2-1, with 11 bases lining up with TRBD2. CDR3 length equals 19 residues. The germline V gene encodes CDR1 SGHRS and CDR2 YFSETQ. Trimming cost V 2 bases and J 1 base; bases outside gene matches: 11.

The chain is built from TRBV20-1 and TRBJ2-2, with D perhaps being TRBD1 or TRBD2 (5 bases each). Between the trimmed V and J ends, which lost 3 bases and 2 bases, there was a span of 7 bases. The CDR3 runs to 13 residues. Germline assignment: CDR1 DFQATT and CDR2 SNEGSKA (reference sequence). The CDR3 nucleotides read TGCAGTGCTAGCGGGGCAAACACCGGGGAGCTGTTTTTT. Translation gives CSASGANTGELFF.

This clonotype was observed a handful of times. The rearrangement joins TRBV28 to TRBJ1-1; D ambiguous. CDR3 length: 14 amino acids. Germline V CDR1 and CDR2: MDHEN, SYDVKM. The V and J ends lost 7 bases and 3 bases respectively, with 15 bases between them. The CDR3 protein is CASNQLDLDTEAFF. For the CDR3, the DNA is TGTGCCAGCAATCAACTCGACCTGGACACTGAAGCTTTCTTT.

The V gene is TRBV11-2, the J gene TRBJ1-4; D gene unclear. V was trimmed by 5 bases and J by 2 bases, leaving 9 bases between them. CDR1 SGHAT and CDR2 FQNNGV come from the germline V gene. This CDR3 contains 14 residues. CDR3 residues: CASSIPGTNEKLFF. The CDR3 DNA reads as TGTGCCAGCAGCATACCTGGGACTAATGAAAAACTGTTTTTT.

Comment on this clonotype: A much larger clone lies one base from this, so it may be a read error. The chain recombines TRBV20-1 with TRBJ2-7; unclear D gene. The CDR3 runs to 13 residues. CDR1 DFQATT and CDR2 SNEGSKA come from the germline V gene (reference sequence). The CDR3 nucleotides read TGCAGTGCTAGAGTAAAGTCTACCTACGAGCAGTCCTTC. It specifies CSARVKSTYEQSF.

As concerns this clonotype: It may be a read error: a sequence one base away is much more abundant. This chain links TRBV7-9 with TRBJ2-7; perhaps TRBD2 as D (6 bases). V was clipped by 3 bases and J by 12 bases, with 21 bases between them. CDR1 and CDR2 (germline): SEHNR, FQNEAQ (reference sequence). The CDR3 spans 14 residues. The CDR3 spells CASSLGAGRANWYF. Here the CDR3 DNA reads TGTGCCAGCAGCTTGGGAGCGGGCAGGGCGAACTGGTACTTC. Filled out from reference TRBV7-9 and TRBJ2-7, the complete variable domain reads DTGVSQNPRHKITKRGQNVTFRCDPISEHNRLYWYRQTLGQGPEFLTYFQNEAQLEKSRLLSDRFSAERPKGSFSTLEIQRTEQGDSAMYLCASSLGAGRANWYFGPGTRLTVT.

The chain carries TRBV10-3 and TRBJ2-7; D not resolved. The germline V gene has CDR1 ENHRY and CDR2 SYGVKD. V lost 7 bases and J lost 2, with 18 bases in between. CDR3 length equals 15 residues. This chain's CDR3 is CAITDPRTATYEQYF. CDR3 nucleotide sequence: TGTGCCATCACTGATCCCCGGACGGCCACCTACGAGCAGTACTTC.

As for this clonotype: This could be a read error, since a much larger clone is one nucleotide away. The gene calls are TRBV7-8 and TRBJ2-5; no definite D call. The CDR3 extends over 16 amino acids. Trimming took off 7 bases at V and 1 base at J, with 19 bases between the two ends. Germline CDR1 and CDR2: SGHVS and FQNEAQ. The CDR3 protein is CASNAYGVTIQETQYF. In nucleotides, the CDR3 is TGTGCCAGCAACGCCTACGGAGTTACAATCCAAGAGACCCAGTACTTC.

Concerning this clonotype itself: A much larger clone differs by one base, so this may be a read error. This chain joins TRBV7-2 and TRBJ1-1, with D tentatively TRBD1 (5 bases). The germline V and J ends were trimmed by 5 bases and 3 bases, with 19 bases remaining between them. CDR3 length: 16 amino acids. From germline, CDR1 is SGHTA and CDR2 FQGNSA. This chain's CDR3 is CASSHHRGDFDTEAFF. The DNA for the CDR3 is TGTGCCAGCAGCCATCACCGAGGGGATTTTGACACTGAAGCTTTCTTT.

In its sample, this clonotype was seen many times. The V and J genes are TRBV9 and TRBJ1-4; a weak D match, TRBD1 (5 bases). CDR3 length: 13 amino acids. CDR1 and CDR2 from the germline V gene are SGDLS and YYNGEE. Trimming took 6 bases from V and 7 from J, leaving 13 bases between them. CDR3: CASTGPLAEKLFF. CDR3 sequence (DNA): TGTGCCAGCACGGGGCCCCTGGCTGAAAAACTGTTTTTT.

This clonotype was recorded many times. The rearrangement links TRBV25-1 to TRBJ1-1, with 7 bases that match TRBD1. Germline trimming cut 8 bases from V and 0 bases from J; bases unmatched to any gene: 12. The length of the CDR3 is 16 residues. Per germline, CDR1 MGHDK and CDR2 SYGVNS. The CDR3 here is CASHSGPGQLNTEAFF. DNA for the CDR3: TGTGCCAGCCACTCAGGGCCGGGACAGCTGAACACTGAAGCTTTCTTT.

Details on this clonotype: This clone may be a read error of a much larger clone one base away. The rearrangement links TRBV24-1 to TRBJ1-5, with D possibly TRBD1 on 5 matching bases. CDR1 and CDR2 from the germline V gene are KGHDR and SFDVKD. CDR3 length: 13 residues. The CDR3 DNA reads TGTGCCACCACCCGTCGGGGCAATCAGTCCCAGCATTTT. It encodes CATTRRGNQSQHF.

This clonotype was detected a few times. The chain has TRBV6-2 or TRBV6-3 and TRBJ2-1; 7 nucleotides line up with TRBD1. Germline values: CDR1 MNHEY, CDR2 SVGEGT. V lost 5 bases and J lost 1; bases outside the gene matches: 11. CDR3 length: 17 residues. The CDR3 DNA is TGTGCCAGCAGTCCGGATCCGGGACAGCATTCCTACAATGAGCAGTTCTTC. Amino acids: CASSPDPGQHSYNEQFF.

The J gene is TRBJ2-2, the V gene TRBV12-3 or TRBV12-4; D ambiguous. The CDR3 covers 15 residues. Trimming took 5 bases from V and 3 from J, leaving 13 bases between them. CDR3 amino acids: CASSLLKQYTGELFF. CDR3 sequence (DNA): TGTGCCAGCAGTCTGCTCAAACAGTACACCGGGGAGCTGTTTTTT.

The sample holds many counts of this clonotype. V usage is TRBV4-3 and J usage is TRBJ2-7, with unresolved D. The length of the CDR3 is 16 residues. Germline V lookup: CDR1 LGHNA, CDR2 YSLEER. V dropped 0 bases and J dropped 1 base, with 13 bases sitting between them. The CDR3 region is CASSQDSAGVSYEQYF. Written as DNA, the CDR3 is TGCGCCAGCAGCCAAGATTCGGCAGGCGTTTCCTACGAGCAGTACTTC.

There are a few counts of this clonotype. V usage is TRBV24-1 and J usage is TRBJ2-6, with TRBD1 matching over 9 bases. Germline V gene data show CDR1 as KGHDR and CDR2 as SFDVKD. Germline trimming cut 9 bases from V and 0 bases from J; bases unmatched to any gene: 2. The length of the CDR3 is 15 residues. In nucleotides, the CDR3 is TGTGCCACCGGACAGGGGTCCTCTGGGGCCAACGTCCTGACTTTC. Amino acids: CATGQGSSGANVLTF.

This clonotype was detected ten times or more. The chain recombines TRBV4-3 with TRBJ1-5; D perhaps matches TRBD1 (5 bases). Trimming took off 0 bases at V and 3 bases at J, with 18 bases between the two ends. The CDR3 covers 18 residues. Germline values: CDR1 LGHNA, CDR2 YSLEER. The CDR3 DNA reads TGCGCCAGCAGCCAAGATTTTGGGGTTAGGGGCCCCAATCAGCCCCAGCATTTT. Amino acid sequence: CASSQDFGVRGPNQPQHF.

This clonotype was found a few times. The chain's CDR3 is CAWSVDRRNTEAFF. The CDR3 DNA reads TGTGCCTGGAGTGTAGACAGGAGGAACACTGAAGCTTTCTTT. This chain uses TRBV30 with TRBJ1-1, with D possibly being TRBD1 (6 bases). Looked up from germline, CDR1 is GTSNPN and CDR2 is SVGIG (reference sequence). The CDR3 length is 14 residues. Trimming took 0 bases from V and 1 from J, leaving 9 bases between them. Drawing the rest from reference TRBV30 and TRBJ1-1, the complete variable domain is SQTIHQWPATLVQPVGSPLSLECTVEGTSNPNLYWYRQAAGRGLQLLFYSVGIGQISSEVPQNLSASRPQDRQFILSSKKLLLSDSGFYLCAWSVDRRNTEAFFGQGTRLTVV.

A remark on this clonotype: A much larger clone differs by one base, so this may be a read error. The CDR3 is CASSLGTVVGEQYF. CDR3 in DNA: TGTGCCAGCAGTTTAGGGACAGTGGTTGGCGAGCAGTACTTC. The chain uses TRBV12-3 or TRBV12-4 and TRBJ2-7, with D tentatively TRBD1 (6 bases). Trimming took 1 base from V and 6 from J, leaving 13 bases between them. The CDR3 runs to 14 residues.

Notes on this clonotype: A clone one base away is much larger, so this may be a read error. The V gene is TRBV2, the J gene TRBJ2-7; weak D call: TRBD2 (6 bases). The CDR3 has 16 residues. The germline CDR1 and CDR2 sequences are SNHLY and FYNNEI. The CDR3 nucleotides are TGTGCCAGCAGTAAAGCTCGTGGGACTGAAAACTACGAGCAGTACTTC. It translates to CASSKARGTENYEQYF.

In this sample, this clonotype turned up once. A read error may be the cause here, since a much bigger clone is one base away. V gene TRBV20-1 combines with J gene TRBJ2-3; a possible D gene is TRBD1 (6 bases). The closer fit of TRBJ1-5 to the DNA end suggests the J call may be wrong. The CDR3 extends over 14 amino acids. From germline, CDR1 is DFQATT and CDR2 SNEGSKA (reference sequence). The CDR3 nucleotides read TGCAGTGCTAGAGATTATGGGACAACAGATACGCAGCATTTT. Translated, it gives CSARDYGTTDTQHF.

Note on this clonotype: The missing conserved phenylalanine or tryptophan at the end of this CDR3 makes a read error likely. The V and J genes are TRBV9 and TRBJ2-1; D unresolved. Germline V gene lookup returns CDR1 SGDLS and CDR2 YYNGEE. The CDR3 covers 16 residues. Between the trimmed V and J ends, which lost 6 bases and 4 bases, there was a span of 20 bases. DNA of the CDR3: TGTGCCAGCACCAGGTATCATAGTCTCAATTACAATGAGCAGTTCCTC. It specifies CASTRYHSLNYNEQFL.

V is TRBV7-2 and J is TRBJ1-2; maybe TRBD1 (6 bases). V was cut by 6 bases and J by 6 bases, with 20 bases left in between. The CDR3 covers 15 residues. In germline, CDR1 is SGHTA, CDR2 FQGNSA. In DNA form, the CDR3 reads TGTGCCAGCAGTTACATCGAGGGGGGTAGAGATGGCTACACCTTC. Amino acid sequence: CASSYIEGGRDGYTF. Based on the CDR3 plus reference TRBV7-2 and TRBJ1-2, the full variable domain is GAGVSQSPSNKVTEKGKDVELRCDPISGHTALYWYRQSLGQGLEFLIYFQGNSAPDKSGLPSDRFSAERTGGSVSTLTIQRTQQEDSAVYLCASSYIEGGRDGYTFGSGTRLTVV.

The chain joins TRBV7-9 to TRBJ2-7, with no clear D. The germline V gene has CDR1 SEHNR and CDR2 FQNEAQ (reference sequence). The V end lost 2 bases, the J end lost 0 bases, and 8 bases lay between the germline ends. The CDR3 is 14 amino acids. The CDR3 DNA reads TGTGCCAGCAGCTTACAGTCCCCCTCCTACGAGCAGTACTTC. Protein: CASSLQSPSYEQYF.

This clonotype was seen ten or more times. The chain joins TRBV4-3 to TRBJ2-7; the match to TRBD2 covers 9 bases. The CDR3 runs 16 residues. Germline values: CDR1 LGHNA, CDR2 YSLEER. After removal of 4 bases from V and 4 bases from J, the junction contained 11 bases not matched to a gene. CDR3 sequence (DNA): TGCGCCAGCAGCCTTTGGGGAGCTAGCGGGGATTACGAGCAGTACTTC. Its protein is CASSLWGASGDYEQYF.

For the CDR3, the DNA is TGCGCCAGCAGCCAAGGACTCCCTCTCTCCTACGAGCAGTACTTC. It yields the protein CASSQGLPLSYEQYF. The V and J genes are TRBV4-3 and TRBJ2-7; D is unresolved. Germline V gene lookup returns CDR1 LGHNA and CDR2 YSLEER. There are 15 residues in the CDR3. V was clipped by 1 base and J by 0 bases, with 10 bases between them.

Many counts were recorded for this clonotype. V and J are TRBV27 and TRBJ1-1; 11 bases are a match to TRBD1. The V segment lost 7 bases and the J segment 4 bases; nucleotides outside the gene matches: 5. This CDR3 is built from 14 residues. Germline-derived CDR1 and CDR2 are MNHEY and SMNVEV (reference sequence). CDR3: CASTTGTGGTEAFF. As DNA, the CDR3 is TGTGCCAGCACCACTGGGACAGGGGGCACTGAAGCTTTCTTT.

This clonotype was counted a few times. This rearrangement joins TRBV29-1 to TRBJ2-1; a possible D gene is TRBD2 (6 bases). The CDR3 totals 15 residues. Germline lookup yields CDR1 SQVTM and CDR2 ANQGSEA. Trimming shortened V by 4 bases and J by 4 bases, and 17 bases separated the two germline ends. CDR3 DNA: TGCAGCGTTGGCGGACACCTGGCGGGATACAATGAGCAGTTCTTC. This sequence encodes CSVGGHLAGYNEQFF.

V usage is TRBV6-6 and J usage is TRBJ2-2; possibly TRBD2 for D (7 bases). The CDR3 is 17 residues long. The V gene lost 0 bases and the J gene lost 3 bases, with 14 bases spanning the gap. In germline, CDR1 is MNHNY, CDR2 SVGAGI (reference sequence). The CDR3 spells CASSYSMGGAHTGELFF. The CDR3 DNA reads TGTGCCAGCAGTTACTCGATGGGGGGGGCGCACACCGGGGAGCTGTTTTTT.